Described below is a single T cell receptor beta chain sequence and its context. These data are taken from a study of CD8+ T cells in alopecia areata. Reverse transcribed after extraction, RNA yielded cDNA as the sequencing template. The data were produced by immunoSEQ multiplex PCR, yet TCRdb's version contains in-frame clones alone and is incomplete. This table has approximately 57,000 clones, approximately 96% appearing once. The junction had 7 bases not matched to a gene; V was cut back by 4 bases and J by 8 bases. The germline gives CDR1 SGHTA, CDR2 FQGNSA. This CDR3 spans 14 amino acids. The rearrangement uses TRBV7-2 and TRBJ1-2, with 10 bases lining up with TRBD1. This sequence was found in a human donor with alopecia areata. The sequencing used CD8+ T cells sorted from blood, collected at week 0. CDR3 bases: TGTGCCAGCAGCTGGGGACAGGGGAAGAGAGGCTACACCTTC. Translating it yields CASSWGQGKRGYTF.